This is a list of T cell receptor beta chains from one sample in a study of prognosis after radiotherapy for stage I lung cancer. TCRdb reprocessed the multiplex PCR reads with MiXCR, giving one entry per CDR3 protein. Of roughly 25,000 distinct CDR3 sequences in the sample, 46% are singletons; the top ten hold approximately 15%. This sample comprised PBMCs, obtained before or after stereotactic body radiation therapy (not recorded which). These receptors came from a donor of 50 years or more with non-small cell lung cancer. The CDR3 runs from the conserved cysteine through the conserved F or W. The D gene is left open where the match is weak. Clone sizes are given selectively: once, few, many, or a class where the clone is expanded.

d_gene: .
abundance: medium-sized
j_gene: TRBJ2-1
v_gene: TRBV11-3
CDR3nt: TGTGCCAGCAGCACTACCAGGACAAGAGAGCAGTTCTTC
CDR3aa: CASSTTRTREQFF

d_gene: .
abundance: .
j_gene: TRBJ1-6
v_gene: TRBV12-3/TRBV12-4
CDR3nt: TGTGCCAGCAGTTTAGTCGGGGGGGGCGATTCACCCCTCCACTTT
CDR3aa: CASSLVGGGDSPLHF

d_gene: TRBD1
abundance: .
j_gene: TRBJ2-7
v_gene: TRBV9
CDR3nt: TGTGCAAGAAGCTTCGCCGGGACAGGGGGATGGCAGTACTTC
CDR3aa: CARSFAGTGGWQYF

d_gene: TRBD2
abundance: many
j_gene: TRBJ2-2
v_gene: TRBV10-3
CDR3nt: TGTGCCATCAGTGAGCTATTGCGGGGCGGGAGGACCGGGGAGCTGTTTTTT
CDR3aa: CAISELLRGGRTGELFF

d_gene: TRBD1
abundance: .
j_gene: TRBJ2-7
v_gene: TRBV11-2
CDR3nt: TGTGCCAGCACCCGTGACAGGGGGCCTTCCTACGAGCAGCACTTC
CDR3aa: CASTRDRGPSYEQHF

d_gene: TRBD2
abundance: many
j_gene: TRBJ2-7
v_gene: TRBV7-9
CDR3nt: TGTGCCAGCAGCTTCCCCCTAGCGGGGGCGACCTCCTACGAGCAGTACTTC
CDR3aa: CASSFPLAGATSYEQYF

d_gene: TRBD2
abundance: medium-sized
j_gene: TRBJ2-1
v_gene: TRBV20-1
CDR3nt: TGCAGTGCTAGAGATGGGGGGGCGGGAGGTGAGCAGTTCTTC
CDR3aa: CSARDGGAGGEQFF

d_gene: TRBD1
abundance: many
j_gene: TRBJ2-7
v_gene: TRBV10-3
CDR3nt: TGTGCCATCAGTAGAAGCCCCCCTAGACAGGGTTCCTACGAGCAGTACTTC
CDR3aa: CAISRSPPRQGSYEQYF

d_gene: .
abundance: .
j_gene: TRBJ2-3
v_gene: TRBV9
CDR3nt: TGTGCCAGCAGCGTAGGCACTAGCTCCACAGATACGCAGTATTTT
CDR3aa: CASSVGTSSTDTQYF

d_gene: .
abundance: .
j_gene: TRBJ1-1
v_gene: TRBV6-2/TRBV6-3
CDR3nt: TGTGACGGGGGACCCTTGAGTTCGAAAACTGAAGCTTTCTTT
CDR3aa: CDGGPLSSKTEAFF

d_gene: TRBD1
abundance: .
j_gene: TRBJ2-7
v_gene: TRBV6-1
CDR3nt: TGTGCCAGCCGGACAGGGAACGGCTACGAGCAGTACTTC
CDR3aa: CASRTGNGYEQYF

d_gene: TRBD2
abundance: many
j_gene: TRBJ2-5
v_gene: TRBV4-3
CDR3nt: TGCGCCAGCAGCCGCGGACTAGCGGGGGAGACCCAGTACTTC
CDR3aa: CASSRGLAGETQYF

d_gene: .
abundance: medium-sized
j_gene: TRBJ1-6
v_gene: TRBV20-1
CDR3nt: TGCAGTGCTCTGACAGTTTATAATTCACCCCTCCACTTT
CDR3aa: CSALTVYNSPLHF

d_gene: .
abundance: many
j_gene: TRBJ2-5
v_gene: TRBV5-1
CDR3nt: TGCGCCAGCAACCCCTCAGGGGTACAAGAGACCCAGTACTTC
CDR3aa: CASNPSGVQETQYF

d_gene: .
abundance: many
j_gene: TRBJ2-3
v_gene: TRBV3-1
CDR3nt: TGTGCCAGCAGCGAAATGGGACCTCCGAGGGATACGCAGTATTTT
CDR3aa: CASSEMGPPRDTQYF

d_gene: .
abundance: many
j_gene: TRBJ2-5
v_gene: TRBV2
CDR3nt: TGTGCCAGCAGTGAAGGGACCCAGTACTTC
CDR3aa: CASSEGTQYF

d_gene: TRBD1
abundance: many
j_gene: TRBJ2-7
v_gene: TRBV19
CDR3nt: TGTGCCAGTAGTATAGATAGGGACAGCGAGCAGTACTTC
CDR3aa: CASSIDRDSEQYF